This TCR beta chain was identified during a study of T cell responses to AZD1222 COVID-19 vaccine. Study-wide background: Analysis merged second doses at about 4 or about 12 weeks.

Trimming at V came to 4 bases and at J to 6 bases, leaving 2 bases not matched to a gene. From germline, CDR1 is MDHEN and CDR2 SYDVKM. CDR3 size: 13 residues. This clone was counted a single time. Its target is unknown. Points from the study as a whole: Repertoires were obtained only post-peak T cell response.

Profiling relied on immunoSEQ multiplex PCR, and the TCRdb table lists in-frame clones only, not all of them. The sample holds 94,000 or so clones; roughly nine tenths are singletons and the top ten take roughly 1.7%. Sample: peripheral blood, taken on day 0 of AZD1222 vaccination. This receptor was identified in an adult in good health. V usage is TRBV28 and J usage is TRBJ2-1; TRBD1 matches 8 bases. CDR3 sequence: CASSSTGVNEQFF. The DNA of the CDR3 is TGTGCCAGCAGTTCGACAGGGGTCAATGAGCAGTTCTTC.